Sequencing of this TCR beta chain was carried out in a study of early T cells in non-severe SARS-CoV-2 infection. A few counts support this clonotype. The CDR3 consists of 16 residues. The V end lost 2 bases, the J end lost 5 bases, and 15 bases lay between the germline ends. Germline assignment: CDR1 SGHVS and CDR2 FNYEAQ. Individual cDNA molecules each received unique molecular identifiers attached to them. TCRdb analysed the 5' RACE reads with MiXCR anew, one entry per CDR3 protein. The sample has about 68,000 distinct CDR3 sequences; 11% are singletons. The receptor comes from an adult who was a healthcare worker with PCR-confirmed SARS-CoV-2 infection or an uninfected control (not recorded which). Specimen: whole blood. J is TRBJ2-2 and V is TRBV7-6, with D maybe TRBD2 (7 bases). As DNA, the CDR3 is TGTGCCAGCAGCTTATTACCGGGGGGCGCAACCGGGGAGCTGTTTTTT. As protein: CASSLLPGGATGELFF.